The next 26 T cell receptor beta chains were all read from a single sample in a study of blood T cell repertoires in COVID-19. Produced via immunoSEQ multiplex PCR; TCRdb's table is partial and in-frame only. The table shows around 470,000 clones, with 89% occurring only once. The sequenced material came from peripheral blood. The receptors stem from a man aged 18 to 35 with COVID-19, enrolled during active disease.

This chain links TRBV5-4 with TRBJ2-5, with TRBD2 as a possible D gene (7 bases). CDR3 length: 15 amino acids. V was cut by 4 bases and J by 4 bases, with 17 bases left in between. The germline gives CDR1 SGHNT, CDR2 YYREEE (reference sequence). The CDR3 DNA reads TGTGCCAGCAGCCCTCGGGGGGAGGGGGGAGAGACCCAGTACTTC. Its protein is CASSPRGEGGETQYF.

The sample holds a few counts of this clone. The sample carries other DNA sequences with the same CDR3. The CDR3 DNA follows: TGTGCCAGCAGCTTGGGGCTGAGCACAGATACGCAGTATTTT. Its translation is CASSLGLSTDTQYF. The chain carries TRBV5-4 and TRBJ2-3; D is undetermined. Trimming left V 0 bases short and J 0 bases short, with 5 bases between. Germline lookup yields CDR1 SGHNT and CDR2 YYREEE (reference sequence). The CDR3 contains 14 residues.

The chain joins TRBV6-5 to TRBJ1-5; D is possibly TRBD1 (5 bases). The CDR3 contains 14 residues. Germline-derived CDR1 and CDR2 are MNHEY and SVGAGI. The V gene lost 6 bases and the J gene lost 3 bases, with 12 bases spanning the gap. The CDR3, as DNA: TGTGCCAGCAGCGTTACAGGATTCAATCAGCCCCAGCATTTT. Translated: CASSVTGFNQPQHF.

The chain joins TRBV7-2 to TRBJ2-3, with 11 bases matching TRBD2. The CDR3 length is 15 residues. The germline CDR1 and CDR2 sequences are SGHTA and FQGNSA. CDR3 DNA sequence: TGTGCTATAACGCCGGGACTAGCGGCCACAGATACGCAGTATTTT. Encoded protein: CAITPGLAATDTQYF.

The chain has TRBV6-6 and TRBJ2-5; D remains unclear. The CDR3 spans 13 residues. Germline assignment: CDR1 MNHNY and CDR2 SVGAGI (reference sequence). V shed 8 bases and J shed 5 bases, with 15 bases lying between them. The DNA of the CDR3 is TGTGCCAGCCGAGAGGCGGATCGGGAGACCCAGTACTTC. Protein sequence: CASREADRETQYF.

In this sample, this clone turned up many times. This chain connects TRBV5-1 to TRBJ1-6, with 9 bases matching TRBD1. The CDR3 length is 14 residues. The V and J ends lost 4 bases and 9 bases, in that order; junction bases with no gene match: 5. CDR1 is SGHRS and CDR2 is YFSETQ in the germline V gene. CDR3 residues: CASSPGQGGSPLHF. The CDR3 DNA sequence: TGCGCCAGCAGCCCGGGACAGGGAGGTTCACCCCTCCACTTT.

This clone appeared a few times. The gene calls are TRBV9 and TRBJ1-5; D gene uncertain. CDR3 length equals 13 residues. V gave up 3 bases and J gave up 7 bases, with 11 bases separating them. From germline, CDR1 is SGDLS and CDR2 YYNGEE. CDR3: CASSGPSGQPQHF. DNA of the CDR3: TGTGCCAGCAGCGGACCTAGCGGGCAGCCCCAGCATTTT.

This chain uses TRBV5-6 with TRBJ1-2; D is ambiguous. V dropped 4 bases and J dropped 7 bases, with 17 bases sitting between them. This CDR3 has 14 amino acids. The V gene's germline CDR1 is SGHDT and CDR2 YYEEEE. CDR3 sequence (DNA): TGTGCCAGCAGCCAACCGGGTGAGGCCTTTGGCTACACCTTC. Translation gives CASSQPGEAFGYTF.

In DNA, the CDR3 is TGTGCCAGCCTTCAGGGAACCGGGGAGCTGTTTTTT. Encoded protein: CASLQGTGELFF. This chain links TRBV6-5 with TRBJ2-2; weak D call: TRBD1 (5 bases). This CDR3 is 12 amino acids long. In germline, CDR1 is MNHEY, CDR2 SVGAGI. V was pared by 8 bases and J by 5 bases, with 9 bases between.

The V call is TRBV11-2, the J call TRBJ2-1; D may be TRBD1 (6 bases). Germline loops: CDR1 SGHAT, CDR2 FQNNGV. The CDR3 is 15 amino acids. V lost 2 bases, J lost 10 bases, and 18 bases lay in between. CDR3 region: CASSLTAGDPSEQFF. In DNA form, the CDR3 reads TGTGCCAGCAGCTTAACCGCAGGGGACCCCTCAGAGCAGTTCTTC.

This chain uses TRBV3-1 (or the pseudogene TRBV3-2) with TRBJ1-5; D gene uncertain. CDR3 length equals 14 residues. The germline CDR1 and CDR2 sequences are LGHDT and YNNKEL (reference sequence). Trimming removed 4 bases from V and 0 bases from J, with 7 bases in between. The CDR3 sequence: CASSPRDSNQPQHF. Here the CDR3 DNA reads TGTGCCAGCAGCCCTCGGGATAGCAATCAGCCCCAGCATTTT.

The rearrangement links TRBV29-1 to TRBJ1-1, with D possibly matching TRBD1 (5 bases). Trimming took 6 bases from V and 4 from J, leaving 18 bases between them. This CDR3 contains 14 residues. The germline CDR1 and CDR2 sequences are SQVTM and ANQGSEA. DNA of the CDR3: TGCAGCGTCGCGACCTCGGGACTGTTCACTGAAGCTTTCTTT. Its protein is CSVATSGLFTEAFF.

This chain links TRBV20-1 with TRBJ2-2, with D uncertain. V dropped 3 bases and J dropped 5 bases, with 7 bases sitting between them. The CDR3 covers 12 residues. The germline CDR1 and CDR2 sequences are DFQATT and SNEGSKA (reference sequence). CDR3 bases: TGCAGTGCTAGTTCGGGTACCGGGGAGCTGTTTTTT. This sequence encodes CSASSGTGELFF.

The V call is TRBV7-3, the J call TRBJ2-3; 15 bases line up with TRBD2. Germline assignment: CDR1 SGHTA and CDR2 FQGTGA. The V and J ends lost 1 base and 0 bases, in that order; junction bases with no gene match: 14. This CDR3 is built from 22 residues. The CDR3 bases are TGTGCCAGCAGCTTAAGGGAGTGGGGACTAGCGGGAGGTCCGCATAGCACAGATACGCAGTATTTT. Translating it yields CASSLREWGLAGGPHSTDTQYF.

This clone was found once. The J gene is TRBJ2-1, the V gene TRBV30, with D hard to call. Germline V gene lookup returns CDR1 GTSNPN and CDR2 SVGIG (reference sequence). The V end was cut by 4 bases, the J end by 8 bases, with 18 bases between. CDR3 length: 14 amino acids. The CDR3 loop reads CAWIRVNVRYEQFF. CDR3 DNA: TGTGCCTGGATCCGCGTTAACGTTCGGTATGAGCAGTTCTTC.

The V call is TRBV7-8, the J call TRBJ1-1, with D uncertain. The V gene lost 0 bases and the J gene lost 4 bases, with 9 bases spanning the gap. There are 14 residues in the CDR3. Germline V lookup: CDR1 SGHVS, CDR2 FQNEAQ. CDR3 sequence reads: CASSLAGGSTEAFF. CDR3 nucleotide sequence: TGTGCCAGCAGCTTAGCGGGAGGTAGCACTGAAGCTTTCTTT.

This clone has only one observation. The rearrangement links TRBV3-1 (or the pseudogene TRBV3-2) to TRBJ2-7, with D unclear. V was trimmed by 4 bases and J by 4 bases, leaving 11 bases between them. This CDR3 comprises 13 residues. Germline values: CDR1 LGHDT, CDR2 YNNKEL (reference sequence). The CDR3 nucleotides are TGTGCCAGCAGCCCCCCCCTCGGGTACGAGCAGTACTTC. Its translation: CASSPPLGYEQYF.

There are a few counts of this clone. The CDR3 nucleotides are TGTGCCAGCAGAACAGGGAAGCGACAGCCCCAGCATTTT. Translated, it gives CASRTGKRQPQHF. The rearrangement links TRBV6-5 to TRBJ1-5; the D gene is possibly TRBD1 (6 bases). In germline, CDR1 is MNHEY, CDR2 SVGAGI. The CDR3 sequence is 13 residues long. Trimming left V 6 bases short and J 7 bases short, with 13 bases between.

V usage is TRBV30 and J usage is TRBJ2-2; 10 bases map to TRBD1. V was clipped by 3 bases and J by 4 bases; unmatched bases: 11. There are 17 residues in the CDR3. The germline V gene encodes CDR1 GTSNPN and CDR2 SVGIG (reference sequence). The CDR3 DNA is TGTGCCTGGAGAAACCCCCGAGACAGGGGGCTCACCGGGGAGCTGTTTTTT. Its protein is CAWRNPRDRGLTGELFF.

In DNA, the CDR3 is TGTGCCAGCACTTCTAGGACAGGGAATGGCTACACCTTC. Its protein product is CASTSRTGNGYTF. This chain links TRBV6-5 with TRBJ1-2; 8 nucleotides align to TRBD1. The CDR3 is 13 residues long. V shed 7 bases, J shed 6 bases, and the junction held 7 bases outside the gene matches. CDR1 is MNHEY and CDR2 is SVGAGI in the germline V gene.

The V and J genes are TRBV10-3 and TRBJ2-5, with 11 nucleotides matching TRBD2. The germline V gene encodes CDR1 ENHRY and CDR2 SYGVKD. V lost 4 bases and J lost 5; bases outside the gene matches: 3. The length of the CDR3 is 14 residues. The CDR3 region has the DNA TGTGCCATCAGTGCACTAGCGGGGGCCGAGACCCAGTACTTC. Protein: CAISALAGAETQYF.

This clone was seen only a few times. The gene calls are TRBV3-1 (or the pseudogene TRBV3-2) and TRBJ1-6; TRBD1 aligns across 7 bases. Germline values: CDR1 LGHDT, CDR2 YNNKEL (reference sequence). CDR3 length equals 15 residues. The J segment lost 6 bases and the V segment lost 4 bases, leaving 6 bases of the junction unmatched. CDR3 sequence (DNA): TGTGCCAGCAGCCCCGCGGACAGGATTAATTCACCCCTCCACTTT. Its protein product is CASSPADRINSPLHF.

The gene calls are TRBV29-1 and TRBJ2-2; tentatively, D is TRBD1 (6 bases). V was clipped by 1 base and J by 0 bases, with 9 bases between them. CDR3 length: 15 amino acids. The V gene's germline CDR1 is SQVTM and CDR2 ANQGSEA. The CDR3 sequence: CSVEGDIANTGELFF. CDR3 nucleotides: TGCAGCGTTGAAGGGGACATAGCGAACACCGGGGAGCTGTTTTTT.

J is TRBJ2-7 and V is TRBV4-1; 14 bases align to TRBD2. This CDR3 is 18 amino acids long. Unmatched junction bases numbered 10, after V lost 1 base and J lost 5 bases. CDR1 is MGHRA and CDR2 is YSYEKL in the germline V gene. The CDR3 loop reads CASSQGLAGGPKRDEQYF. The CDR3 region has the DNA TGCGCCAGCAGCCAAGGACTAGCGGGGGGGCCGAAACGCGACGAGCAGTACTTC.

This clone occurred a few times. The rearrangement links TRBV27 to TRBJ2-7; D might be TRBD1 (6 bases). Trimming shortened V by 2 bases and J by 0 bases, and 8 bases separated the two germline ends. CDR3 length: 14 residues. The germline V gene encodes CDR1 MNHEY and CDR2 SMNVEV (reference sequence). CDR3 sequence reads: CASSLRDNSYEQYF. CDR3 sequence (DNA): TGTGCCAGCAGTTTAAGGGACAACTCCTACGAGCAGTACTTC.

This clone was counted a single time. J is TRBJ2-5 and V is TRBV2, with 11 bases that match TRBD2. Unmatched junction bases numbered 9, after V lost 1 base and J lost 2 bases. The length of the CDR3 is 18 residues. Germline assignment: CDR1 SNHLY and CDR2 FYNNEI. The chain's CDR3 is CASSEVAGGSQTQETQYF. CDR3 nucleotides: TGTGCCAGCAGTGAAGTAGCGGGGGGGAGTCAGACTCAAGAGACCCAGTACTTC.